The text below deals with one TCR beta chain. Only in-frame clones appear in the TCRdb table, and some are missing; sequencing was by immunoSEQ multiplex PCR. The sample shows under 2,500,000 clones, 90% to 97% of them seen only once. These data belong to a study of shared clonotypes between healthy human individuals. V shed 5 bases and J 6 bases; nucleotides not matched to a gene: 7. This CDR3 is built from 14 residues. The germline V gene has CDR1 MNHEY and CDR2 SVGAGI. The origin of this receptor is a man aged 18 to 30 in good health. Sequencing input: naive CD4+ T cells sorted from blood. The subset here: CD45RA+ positively selected. This chain connects TRBV6-5 to TRBJ1-5; 7 positions agree with TRBD1. The CDR3 coding sequence is TGTGCCAGCAGTCAAGGGACAGTAGGTCAGCCCCAGCATTTT. This codes for CASSQGTVGQPQHF.